Following are 13 T cell receptor beta chains from one sample sequenced in a study of glioma-infiltrating T cells after dendritic cell vaccination. Assay used: immunoSEQ multiplex PCR; TCRdb lists only in-frame clones, some missing. The sample has tens of thousands of clones; roughly 87% are singletons. The source was blood, collected before dendritic cell vaccination. The receptors here all came from a human donor with glioblastoma.

V and J are TRBV5-4 and TRBJ2-4; D gene uncertain. Trimming took off 0 bases at V and 10 bases at J, with 11 bases between the two ends. The CDR3 consists of 13 residues. Germline V CDR1 and CDR2: SGHNT, YYREEE (reference sequence). CDR3 sequence: CASSLGAGLIQYF. The DNA for the CDR3 is TGTGCCAGCAGCTTGGGGGCTGGGCTTATTCAGTACTTC.

The chain couples TRBV2 to TRBJ2-5; tentative D call: TRBD2 (6 bases). Per germline, CDR1 SNHLY and CDR2 FYNNEI. Trimming cost V 9 bases and J 5 bases, with 22 bases left between them. The CDR3 extends over 15 amino acids. CDR3 region: CAREADGGNVETQYF. CDR3 DNA: TGTGCCAGGGAAGCCGACGGGGGAAACGTCGAGACCCAGTACTTC.

The rearrangement joins TRBV27 to TRBJ2-3, with D possibly TRBD2 on 5 matching bases. This CDR3 is built from 15 residues. Trimming took 5 bases from V and 2 from J, leaving 14 bases between them. Germline V lookup: CDR1 MNHEY, CDR2 SMNVEV (reference sequence). In DNA, the CDR3 is TGTGCCAGCAGTCTCCGGACTTACTACACAGATACGCAGTATTTT. Translation: CASSLRTYYTDTQYF.

Only one count was recorded for this clone. The genes are TRBV30 and TRBJ1-2; weak D call: TRBD1 (6 bases). CDR3 size: 13 residues. Trimming cost V 4 bases and J 4 bases, with 13 bases left between them. The germline V gene encodes CDR1 GTSNPN and CDR2 SVGIG (reference sequence). CDR3 nucleotide sequence: TGTGCCTGGAATCGGGGGGCGATCTATGGCTACACCTTC. Protein product: CAWNRGAIYGYTF.

The CDR3 loop reads CASSLAPSGIYEQYV. The CDR3 DNA is TGCGCCAGCAGCTTGGCGCCTAGCGGTATCTACGAGCAGTACGTC. The chain joins TRBV5-1 to TRBJ2-7; TRBD2 aligns across 7 bases. The CDR3 sequence is 15 residues long. Germline lookup yields CDR1 SGHRS and CDR2 YFSETQ. The trim removed 0 bases at V and 3 bases at J, leaving 6 bases unmatched.

The chain couples TRBV19 to TRBJ2-1; D is perhaps TRBD2 (5 bases). CDR1 LNHDA and CDR2 SQIVND come from the germline V gene (reference sequence). The length of the CDR3 is 13 residues. Trimming cost V 7 bases and J 2 bases, with 9 bases left between them. The DNA of the CDR3 is TGTGCCAGTACGGAGGCAGCCTACAATGAGCAGTTCTTC. Translating it yields CASTEAAYNEQFF.

The rearrangement joins TRBV30 to TRBJ2-1, with 12 bases that match TRBD2. The germline V gene encodes CDR1 GTSNPN and CDR2 SVGIG (reference sequence). V was clipped by 3 bases and J by 3 bases; unmatched bases: 9. This CDR3 spans 17 amino acids. CDR3 nucleotide sequence: TGTGCCTGGAGGATCAATTGGACTAGCGGGGACTACAATGAGCAGTTCTTC. Translating gives CAWRINWTSGDYNEQFF.

The chain has TRBV21-1 and TRBJ2-7; the tabulated D call, TRBD2, remains unverified against the DNA. TRBV21-1 is recorded as a pseudogene. There are 17 residues in the CDR3. Here the CDR3 reads CASSKAQGLRKLDEQYV. The CDR3 DNA reads as TGTGCCAGCAGCAAAGCGCAAGGCCTCAGAAAGCTAGACGAGCAGTACGTC.

The count of this clone is one. The V gene is TRBV5-6, the J gene TRBJ1-5; tentatively, D is TRBD1 (5 bases). V lost 4 bases, J lost 9 bases, and 11 bases lay in between. This CDR3 comprises 12 residues. The germline V gene encodes CDR1 SGHDT and CDR2 YYEEEE. Written as DNA, the CDR3 is TGTGCCAGCAGCCGGGGGGGTCGGCCCCAGCATTTT. The encoded protein is CASSRGGRPQHF.

This chain connects TRBV2 to TRBJ1-2; D call uncertain. Germline lookup yields CDR1 SNHLY and CDR2 FYNNEI. The CDR3 contains 13 residues. With 7 bases removed from V and 8 bases from J, the gap between germline ends came to 17 bases. CDR3 bases: TGTGCCAGCATGGGCAGTCGGGAGTCCGGCTACACCTTC. Protein product: CASMGSRESGYTF.

The chain uses TRBV19 and TRBJ2-1, with TRBD2 matching 9 bases. The CDR3 covers 15 residues. Germline V lookup: CDR1 LNHDA, CDR2 SQIVND (reference sequence). V shed 3 bases and J 10 bases; nucleotides not matched to a gene: 10. CDR3 residues: CASSMGLATPREQFF. The CDR3 DNA sequence: TGTGCCAGTAGTATGGGACTAGCTACTCCTAGGGAGCAGTTCTTC.

The rearrangement links TRBV25-1 to TRBJ2-5; D might be TRBD1 (6 bases). The closer fit of TRBJ2-7 to the DNA end suggests the J call may be wrong. The CDR3 extends over 14 amino acids. The V gene's germline CDR1 is MGHDK and CDR2 SYGVNS. The CDR3 DNA is TGTGCCAGCACCCCATCCGGGACACACTACGAGCAGTACTTC. As protein: CASTPSGTHYEQYF.

The chain carries TRBV5-1 and TRBJ2-5, with D perhaps TRBD2 (6 bases). This CDR3 has 16 amino acids. The V and J ends lost 6 bases and 2 bases respectively, with 20 bases between them. Germline assignment: CDR1 SGHRS and CDR2 YFSETQ. The CDR3 reads CASMAGGTGIQETQYF. The DNA of the CDR3 is TGCGCCAGCATGGCGGGCGGGACGGGGATACAAGAGACCCAGTACTTC. The whole variable domain, remainder taken from reference TRBV5-1 and TRBJ2-5, is KAGVTQTPRYLIKTRGQQVTLSCSPISGHRSVSWYQQTPGQGLQFLFEYFSETQRNKGNFPGRFSGRQFSNSRSEMNVSTLELGDSALYLCASMAGGTGIQETQYFGPGTRLLVL.